The 2 T cell receptor beta chains listed next were all sequenced from one sample in a study of blood T cell repertoires in COVID-19. This table comes from immunoSEQ multiplex PCR, and its TCRdb copy is limited to in-frame clones, with some not included. The sample has over 100,000 clones, 87% seen once. Material: peripheral blood. The receptors stem from a man aged 45-65 years with active COVID-19.

The chain combines TRBV6-6 with TRBJ1-1, with D perhaps TRBD1 (5 bases). Germline values: CDR1 MNHNY, CDR2 SVGAGI (reference sequence). V shed 0 bases and J shed 1 base, with 9 bases lying between them. This CDR3 region has 15 residues. DNA of the CDR3: TGTGCCAGCAGTTACTCGGGCGGGGGGAACACTGAAGCTTTCTTT. Its protein is CASSYSGGGNTEAFF.

The chain links TRBV12-3 or TRBV12-4 to TRBJ2-1; possible D gene TRBD2, 6 bases. The CDR3 contains 12 residues. V lost 5 bases and J 7 bases, leaving 9 bases between the germline ends. Written as DNA, the CDR3 is TGTGCCAGCAGTCTGAGCGGGAATGAGCAGTTCTTC. Translating gives CASSLSGNEQFF.